These T cell receptor beta chains were read from a single sample in a study of shared clonotypes between healthy human individuals. Some clones are missing from TCRdb's copy, which holds only in-frame ones; the method was immunoSEQ multiplex PCR. The sample has roughly 680,000 clones, roughly two thirds seen once; the top ten hold about 1.7%. Sequenced: memory CD4+ T cells sorted from blood. Every receptor here comes from a young woman in good health. The CDR3 runs from the conserved cysteine through the conserved F or W. Each record gives: clone size, V gene, J gene, CDR3 length, D gene, CDR3 protein, CDR3 DNA. A D gene is named only where the DNA matches it firmly. The size field is filled for only some rows; it gives once, few, many or a size class.

>.|TRBV21-1|TRBJ2-1|12|.
CASSKVGWEQFF
TGTGCCAGCAGCAAAGTCGGGTGGGAGCAGTTCTTC
>.|TRBV4-2|TRBJ1-2|16|.
CASSQGRADIRYGYTF
TGTGCCAGCAGCCAAGGAAGGGCGGACATAAGATATGGCTACACCTTC
>.|TRBV7-9|TRBJ2-2|14|TRBD2
CASSLQREGPVQFF
TGTGCCAGCAGCTTACAGCGGGAGGGCCCTGTTCAGTTTTTT
>.|TRBV28|TRBJ2-2|14|.
CASSFGGNTGELFF
TGTGCCAGCAGTTTTGGCGGGAACACCGGGGAGCTGTTTTTT
>.|TRBV9|TRBJ2-7|16|TRBD2
CASSELRTSPSYEQYF
TGTGCCAGCAGCGAACTGAGGACTAGTCCTTCCTACGAGCAGTACTTC
>.|TRBV5-4|TRBJ2-5|16|.
CASSSGTGEGGETQYF
TGTGCCAGCAGCTCAGGGACCGGCGAAGGGGGAGAGACCCAGTACTTC
>few|TRBV4-1|TRBJ2-5|14|.
CASSQHHGQETQYF
TGCGCCAGCAGCCAACATCACGGACAAGAGACCCAGTACTTC
>.|TRBV18|TRBJ2-7|14|TRBD1
CASSLSTGNYEQYF
TGTGCCAGCTCACTCTCGACAGGGAACTACGAGCAGTACTTC
>many|TRBV29-1|TRBJ1-3|18|TRBD1
CSVEVRQGVGFTGNTIYF
TGCAGCGTTGAAGTCCGACAGGGAGTGGGCTTTACTGGAAACACCATATATTTT
>.|TRBV9|TRBJ1-4|15|TRBD1
CASSARQGNNEKLFF
TGTGCCAGCAGCGCTCGACAGGGCAATAATGAAAAACTGTTTTTT
>.|TRBV15|TRBJ2-3|16|.
CATSVGPPPLTDTQYF
TGTGCCACCAGCGTCGGCCCACCTCCACTCACAGATACGCAGTATTTT
>.|TRBV6-6|TRBJ2-7|12|.
CATQAPSYEQYF
TGTGCCACCCAGGCCCCCTCCTACGAGCAGTACTTC
>.|TRBV18|TRBJ2-1|15|TRBD2
CASSPGTSGYNEQFF
TGTGCCAGCTCACCAGGCACTAGCGGGTACAATGAGCAGTTCTTC
>.|TRBV11-3|TRBJ1-1|12|.
CASSREDTEAFF
TGTGCCAGTTCCCGTGAGGACACTGAAGCTTTCTTT
>.|TRBV6-6|TRBJ2-7|15|TRBD1
CASSYSSGGGYEQYF
TGTGCCAGCAGTTACTCGTCAGGGGGCGGCTACGAGCAGTACTTC
>once|TRBV28|TRBJ1-1|15|.
CASSRHSDSNTEAFF
TGTGCCAGCAGCCGACACTCGGACAGCAACACTGAAGCTTTCTTT
>.|TRBV13|TRBJ1-2|17|.
CASSRKERARDGYGYTF
TGTGCCAGCAGCCGAAAGGAGAGGGCACGGGATGGCTATGGCTACACCTTC
>.|TRBV7-6|TRBJ2-2|16|TRBD2
CASSPRTSGIMGELFF
TGTGCCAGCAGCCCACGGACTAGCGGGATCATGGGGGAGCTGTTTTTT
>.|TRBV19|TRBJ2-4|16|.
CASSIDWGSWSNIQYF
TGTGCCAGTAGTATAGATTGGGGTAGCTGGTCGAACATTCAGTACTTC
>.|TRBV27|TRBJ1-6|14|.
CASRSGTYDSPLHF
TGTGCCAGCAGGTCCGGGACATACGACTCACCCCTCCACTTT
>few|TRBV2|TRBJ1-2|13|.
CASSPPQLYGYTF
TGTGCCAGCAGCCCCCCACAACTCTATGGCTACACCTTC
>.|TRBV5-5|TRBJ2-7|16|TRBD2
CASSSRLAGTSYEQYF
TGTGCCAGCAGTTCTAGACTAGCGGGGACCTCCTACGAGCAGTACTTC
>.|TRBV21-1|TRBJ2-7|15|.
CASSKALNLDYEQYF
TGTGCCAGCAGCAAAGCGCTCAATTTAGACTACGAGCAGTACTTC
>.|TRBV5-1|TRBJ2-1|14|TRBD2
CASRAGGRVNEQFF
TGCGCCAGCAGGGCTGGCGGGAGGGTAAATGAGCAGTTCTTC
>.|TRBV6-6|TRBJ1-1|14|TRBD1
CASSRQGAGTEAFF
TGTGCCAGCAGCCGCCAGGGGGCTGGAACTGAAGCTTTCTTT
>.|TRBV27|TRBJ1-4|15|.
CASSLRMGAGEKLFF
TGTGCCAGCAGTTTAAGAATGGGGGCCGGGGAAAAACTGTTTTTT
>.|TRBV6-1|TRBJ2-1|11|.
CASSDQREQFF
TGTGCCAGCAGTGATCAGCGGGAGCAGTTCTTC
>once|TRBV5-1|TRBJ2-3|16|.
CASSLVAGLGGDTQYF
TGCGCCAGCAGCTTGGTGGCGGGCCTCGGGGGAGATACGCAGTATTTT
>.|TRBV6-5|TRBJ2-3|12|.
CASSSQGDTQYF
TGTGCCAGCAGTTCCCAGGGGGATACGCAGTATTTT
>once|TRBV27|TRBJ2-2|14|.
CASSSGAPSGELFF
TGTGCCAGCAGTTCCGGGGCTCCAAGCGGGGAGCTGTTTTTT
>.|TRBV25-1|TRBJ2-1|16|TRBD2
CASSEGGTSGNNEQFF
TGTGCCAGCAGTGAAGGGGGGACTAGCGGAAACAATGAGCAGTTCTTC
>.|TRBV10-3|TRBJ2-2|13|.
CAISESGAGELFF
TGTGCCATCAGTGAGTCCGGAGCCGGGGAGCTGTTTTTT
>once|TRBV11-2|TRBJ2-3|16|TRBD2
CASSPRGTSGTDTQYF
TGTGCCAGCAGCCCCAGAGGGACTAGCGGAACTGATACGCAGTATTTT
>few|TRBV28|TRBJ2-7|17|TRBD1
CASSSASGTGVSYEQYF
TGTGCCAGCAGCTCGGCCTCCGGGACAGGGGTTTCCTACGAGCAGTACTTC
>.|TRBV28|TRBJ2-1|15|TRBD2
CASSYTAGGNNEQFF
TGTGCCAGCAGTTATACTGCGGGAGGAAACAATGAGCAGTTCTTC
>.|TRBV7-2|TRBJ2-1|15|.
CASSLPGARYNEQFF
TGTGCCAGCAGCTTACCGGGGGCGCGGTACAATGAGCAGTTCTTC
>few|TRBV18|TRBJ1-5|17|.
CASSPIDLGSSNQPQHF
TGTGCCAGCTCACCAATCGATTTAGGGTCTAGCAATCAGCCCCAGCATTTT
>few|TRBV19|TRBJ1-2|12|.
CASRRLDYGYTF
TGTGCCAGTAGAAGGTTAGACTATGGCTACACCTTC
>.|TRBV18|TRBJ2-2|13|.
CASSPRGTGELFF
TGTGCCAGCTCACCAAGGGGGACCGGGGAGCTGTTTTTT
>once|TRBV2|TRBJ1-1|17|.
CASSRLSFPRPNTEAFF
TGTGCCAGCTCCAGACTGTCCTTCCCCAGGCCGAACACTGAAGCTTTCTTT
>.|TRBV30|TRBJ1-2|15|.
CAWSGAPLGGLGYTF
TGTGCCTGGAGTGGGGCCCCCTTGGGCGGGCTTGGCTACACCTTC
>few|TRBV30|TRBJ1-1|14|.
CAWSSVGGYGEAFF
TGTGCCTGGAGCTCCGTCGGGGGTTACGGTGAAGCTTTCTTT
>few|TRBV30|TRBJ1-2|12|.
CAWSAGNYGYTF
TGTGCCTGGAGTGCAGGGAACTATGGCTACACCTTC
>.|TRBV30|TRBJ2-3|13|.
CAWRRGGVDTQYF
TGTGCCTGGAGGAGGGGTGGGGTAGATACGCAGTATTTT
>.|TRBV19|TRBJ2-7|12|.
CASRGGSYEQYF
TGTGCCAGTAGGGGAGGCTCCTACGAGCAGTACTTC
>.|TRBV7-8|TRBJ2-7|14|.
CASSFQGLNYEQYF
TGTGCCAGCAGCTTTCAGGGGCTGAACTACGAGCAGTACTTC
>.|TRBV4-1|TRBJ2-7|16|TRBD1
CASGTLGRGIAYEQYF
TGCGCCAGCGGGACCCTGGGCAGGGGGATTGCCTACGAGCAGTACTTC
>.|TRBV6-1|TRBJ1-1|14|TRBD1
CASRIQGGSTEAFF
TGTGCCAGCAGAATACAGGGGGGGAGCACTGAAGCTTTCTTT
>many|TRBV19|TRBJ2-3|13|.
CASTPGPAFRKYF
TGTGCCAGTACCCCCGGACCAGCGTTCCGCAAGTATTTT
>.|TRBV12-1|TRBJ2-1|14|.
CASSRRYTYNEQFF
TGTGCCAGCAGCCGTCGTTACACCTACAATGAGCAGTTCTTC
>.|TRBV19|TRBJ1-5|13|.
CASSSKGNQPQHF
TGTGCCAGTAGTTCAAAGGGTAATCAGCCCCAGCATTTT
>.|TRBV6-6|TRBJ2-7|16|TRBD2
CASTNPGLAGPYEQYF
TGTGCCAGCACCAACCCGGGACTAGCGGGTCCCTACGAGCAGTACTTC
>once|TRBV5-1|TRBJ2-5|12|.
CASSQSQETQYF
TGCGCCAGCAGCCAAAGTCAAGAGACCCAGTACTTC
>.|TRBV6-5|TRBJ1-3|15|.
CASSITISSGNTIYF
TGTGCCAGCAGCATAACGATCTCCTCTGGAAACACCATATATTTT
>.|TRBV7-9|TRBJ1-5|14|TRBD1
CASSRTGPDQPQHF
TGTGCCAGCAGCCGGACAGGACCGGATCAGCCCCAGCATTTT
>few|TRBV29-1|TRBJ1-1|11|.
CSVYKNTEAFF
TGCAGCGTCTACAAAAACACTGAAGCTTTCTTT
>.|TRBV28|TRBJ2-1|15|.
CASRLHGERYNEQFF
TGTGCCAGCAGACTCCACGGGGAGAGGTACAATGAGCAGTTCTTC
>.|TRBV18|TRBJ2-7|14|.
CASSRLGDSYEQYF
TGTGCCAGCTCCCGACTGGGGGACTCCTACGAGCAGTACTTC
>.|TRBV7-8|TRBJ1-5|19|TRBD1
CASSLKGAGGIYSNQPQHF
TGTGCCAGCAGCTTAAAGGGGGCAGGGGGCATTTATAGCAATCAGCCCCAGCATTTT
>.|TRBV6-5|TRBJ2-3|12|TRBD2
CAVTSGTDTQYF
TGTGCCGTAACTAGCGGCACAGATACGCAGTATTTT